Listed here are 30 T cell receptor beta chains from one sample, sequenced in a study of early T cells in non-severe SARS-CoV-2 infection. TCRdb fed the 5' RACE reads into MiXCR, producing one record per CDR3 protein. The data hold around 77,000 distinct CDR3 sequences, with over 9.5% observed a single time. Material: whole blood, obtained at baseline. These receptors were taken from an adult who was a healthcare worker with PCR-confirmed SARS-CoV-2 infection or an uninfected control (not recorded which).

The chain recombines TRBV14 with TRBJ2-3; 9 bases are a match to TRBD1. Germline lookup yields CDR1 SGHDN and CDR2 FVKESK. The CDR3 has 15 residues. V lost 4 bases, J lost 4 bases, and 6 bases stayed unmatched. In nucleotides, the CDR3 is TGTGCCAGCAGCCTCCTGGACAGGGGCTCAGATACGCAGTATTTT. This sequence encodes CASSLLDRGSDTQYF.

This clonotype was seen more than once but under ten times. The rearrangement joins TRBV5-5 to TRBJ2-7, with 8 nucleotides matching TRBD1. Germline-derived CDR1 and CDR2 are SGHKS and YYEKEE (reference sequence). V dropped 4 bases and J dropped 6; count of bases not matched to a gene: 9. The CDR3 is 14 residues long. This chain's CDR3 is CASSHDRGLGEQYF. The CDR3, as DNA: TGTGCCAGCAGCCACGACAGGGGTCTTGGCGAGCAGTACTTC. Filled out from reference TRBV5-5 and TRBJ2-7, the complete variable domain reads DAGVTQSPTHLIKTRGQQVTLRCSPISGHKSVSWYQQVLGQGPQFIFQYYEKEERGRGNFPDRFSARQFPNYSSELNVNALLLGDSALYLCASSHDRGLGEQYFGPGTRLTVT.

At least ten counts were recorded for this clonotype. This chain joins TRBV7-9 and TRBJ2-5; D may be TRBD2 (5 bases). Trimming stripped 10 bases from V and 2 bases from J, with 14 bases between. CDR1 and CDR2 (germline): SEHNR, FQNEAQ (reference sequence). This CDR3 spans 13 amino acids. The CDR3 here is CANARTGQETQYF. The CDR3 DNA is TGTGCCAACGCCAGAACGGGGCAAGAGACCCAGTACTTC. Based on the CDR3 plus reference TRBV7-9 and TRBJ2-5, the full variable domain is DTGVSQNPRHKITKRGQNVTFRCDPISEHNRLYWYRQTLGQGPEFLTYFQNEAQLEKSRLLSDRFSAERPKGSFSTLEIQRTEQGDSAMYLCANARTGQETQYFGPGTRLLVL.

The chain joins TRBV5-4 to TRBJ1-1; D uncertain. This CDR3 is 15 amino acids long. V was shortened by 1 base and J by 0 bases, with 10 bases between the two germline ends. Germline V gene sequence: CDR1 SGHNT, CDR2 YYREEE (reference sequence). The CDR3: CASSLSYTVNTEAFF. In nucleotides, the CDR3 is TGTGCCAGCAGCTTGTCCTATACAGTGAACACTGAAGCTTTCTTT.

This clonotype was counted ten times or more. In DNA, the CDR3 is TGTGCCAGCTCACCATCAGGCCACGACGAGCAGTACTTC. This translates into CASSPSGHDEQYF. J is TRBJ2-7 and V is TRBV18, with D uncertain. The V and J ends lost 2 bases and 5 bases respectively, with 10 bases between them. CDR1 and CDR2 from the germline V gene are KGHSH and LQKENI. The CDR3 length is 13 residues.

The chain is built from TRBV2 and TRBJ2-7; D unresolved. V was clipped by 4 bases and J by 3 bases, with 4 bases between them. Germline loops: CDR1 SNHLY, CDR2 FYNNEI. This CDR3 region has 11 residues. The CDR3 nucleotides read TGTGCCAGCAGTGCTCTCTACGAGCAGTACTTC. It encodes CASSALYEQYF.

This clonotype came up many times. The V gene is TRBV4-1, the J gene TRBJ2-1; D not certain. The CDR3 covers 16 residues. Between the trimmed V and J ends, which lost 1 base and 5 bases, there was a span of 15 bases. Germline lookup yields CDR1 MGHRA and CDR2 YSYEKL. The CDR3 region is CASSQGPPSRNNEQFF. CDR3 DNA: TGCGCCAGCAGCCAAGGTCCCCCTTCGAGGAACAATGAGCAGTTCTTC.

This clonotype was counted many times. The rearrangement uses TRBV9 and TRBJ1-3; D unresolved. The CDR3 spans 12 residues. Trimming stripped 4 bases from V and 6 bases from J, with 8 bases between. Germline lookup yields CDR1 SGDLS and CDR2 YYNGEE. The CDR3 spells CASSPQENTIYF. DNA for the CDR3: TGTGCCAGCAGCCCCCAGGAAAACACCATATATTTT.

This clonotype has only a few counts. The rearrangement joins TRBV20-1 to TRBJ2-2; no clear D gene. There are 13 residues in the CDR3. Germline CDR1 is DFQATT and CDR2 is SNEGSKA (reference sequence). With 3 bases removed from V and 3 bases from J, the gap between germline ends came to 8 bases. The CDR3: CSASSPDTGELFF. The CDR3 DNA follows: TGCAGTGCTAGTTCCCCAGACACCGGGGAGCTGTTTTTT.

At least ten counts were recorded for this clonotype. This chain connects TRBV7-2 to TRBJ1-5; D remains ambiguous. V lost 6 bases to trimming and J lost 4 bases, with 10 bases between them. This CDR3 has 13 amino acids. CDR1 is SGHTA and CDR2 is FQGNSA in the germline V gene. The chain's CDR3 is CASSYQDNQPQHF. DNA of the CDR3: TGTGCCAGCAGTTATCAGGATAATCAGCCCCAGCATTTT.

This clonotype was counted between two and nine times. This CDR3 reads CASSQELIGDYSNQPQHF. The CDR3 DNA is TGTGCCAGCAGCCAAGAATTGATAGGGGATTATAGCAATCAGCCCCAGCATTTT. The genes are TRBV3-2 and TRBJ1-5; the table's D call of TRBD1 was not tested on the DNA. TRBV3-2 is tagged as a pseudogene. CDR3 length: 18 amino acids.

The sample holds a few counts of this clonotype. The chain is built from TRBV19 and TRBJ2-1; D is undetermined. CDR3 size: 13 residues. V gave up 1 base and J gave up 5 bases, with 6 bases separating them. The V gene's germline CDR1 is LNHDA and CDR2 SQIVND (reference sequence). The CDR3 loop is CASSIVGDNEQFF. The CDR3 nucleotides read TGTGCCAGTAGTATAGTCGGAGACAATGAGCAGTTCTTC.

This clonotype was counted a few times. The chain couples TRBV10-2 to TRBJ2-1, with 8 bases fitting TRBD2. Germline CDR1 and CDR2: WSHSY and SAAADI. CDR3 length: 13 amino acids. Unmatched junction bases numbered 10, after V lost 8 bases and J lost 10 bases. The CDR3: CASREGEGREQFF. In DNA, the CDR3 is TGCGCCAGCCGGGAGGGGGAGGGTAGGGAGCAGTTCTTC.

This clonotype turned up a few times. The chain combines TRBV7-6 with TRBJ1-3; TRBD1 matches 7 bases. This CDR3 spans 15 amino acids. The trim removed 5 bases at V and 2 bases at J, leaving 6 bases unmatched. Germline assignment: CDR1 SGHVS and CDR2 FNYEAQ. The CDR3 nucleotides are TGTGCCAGCAGCCGACAGGGATTCCCTGGAAACACCATATATTTT. Translating it yields CASSRQGFPGNTIYF.

This clonotype was counted ten times or more. This rearrangement joins TRBV4-3 to TRBJ1-2, with no clear D. The CDR3 has 14 amino acids. Per germline, CDR1 LGHNA and CDR2 YSLEER. V lost 4 bases and J 4 bases, leaving 13 bases between the germline ends. The CDR3 region has the DNA TGCGCCAGCAGCCCATCGAAGGGCGGCTATGGCTACACCTTC. Encoded protein: CASSPSKGGYGYTF.

The sample holds a few counts of this clonotype. This chain uses TRBV7-9 with TRBJ1-1; 8 nucleotides match TRBD1. Germline CDR1 SEHNR, CDR2 FQNEAQ (reference sequence). This CDR3 comprises 15 residues. Unmatched junction bases numbered 8, after V lost 3 bases and J lost 5 bases. CDR3 DNA sequence: TGTGCCAGCAGCTTCACAGGGGGGCCCTCGACTGAAGCTTTCTTT. This gives the protein CASSFTGGPSTEAFF.

This clonotype was seen repeatedly, ten times or more. The rearrangement links TRBV19 to TRBJ2-1; D tentatively reads TRBD1 or TRBD2 (5 bases each). V gave up 5 bases and J gave up 8 bases, with 22 bases separating them. The CDR3 is made up of 16 amino acids. Germline V gives CDR1 LNHDA, CDR2 SQIVND (reference sequence). The CDR3 DNA reads TGTGCCAGTAGTCCATGGGACCTTGGACCGTCCGATGAGCAGTTCTTC. Its translation is CASSPWDLGPSDEQFF.

The chain joins TRBV9 to TRBJ2-2, with no clear D. Trimming shortened V by 4 bases and J by 5 bases, and 18 bases separated the two germline ends. The length of the CDR3 is 16 residues. CDR1 is SGDLS and CDR2 is YYNGEE in the germline V gene. The CDR3 region has the DNA TGTGCCAGCAGCACCAGATCCGGACCTGGAACCGGGGAGCTGTTTTTT. It encodes CASSTRSGPGTGELFF.

V gene TRBV5-5 combines with J gene TRBJ1-5; unclear D gene. There are 13 residues in the CDR3. V lost 0 bases and J 9 bases, leaving 10 bases between the germline ends. Germline V CDR1 and CDR2: SGHKS, YYEKEE (reference sequence). Written as DNA, the CDR3 is TGTGCCAGCAGCTTGGGAGGGATCCGGCCCCAGCATTTT. It codes for CASSLGGIRPQHF.

This clonotype has a handful of counts. The gene calls are TRBV30 and TRBJ1-1; D might be TRBD1 (6 bases). V was trimmed by 3 bases and J by 4 bases, leaving 12 bases between them. Looked up from germline, CDR1 is GTSNPN and CDR2 is SVGIG (reference sequence). This CDR3 comprises 13 residues. CDR3 amino acids: CAWRQGRLTEAFF. The CDR3 DNA follows: TGTGCCTGGAGACAGGGCCGCCTCACTGAAGCTTTCTTT.

This clonotype was seen a handful of times. The J gene is TRBJ2-7, the V gene TRBV5-1, with 7 nucleotides matching TRBD1. The CDR3 spans 14 residues. With 4 bases clipped from V and 0 bases from J, the junction kept 4 bases outside the gene matches. The germline V gene has CDR1 SGHRS and CDR2 YFSETQ. The CDR3 bases are TGCGCCAGCAGCCCCGGACAGGACTCCTACGAGCAGTACTTC. Translated, it gives CASSPGQDSYEQYF.

V gene TRBV10-1 combines with J gene TRBJ2-1; TRBD1 agrees at 9 bases. Germline V gene lookup returns CDR1 WNHNN and CDR2 SYGVQD (reference sequence). V gave up 4 bases and J gave up 4 bases; unmatched junction bases: 8. The CDR3 totals 16 residues. The CDR3 DNA sequence: TGCGCCAGCAGTGCCTATCCGGGACAGGGATACAATGAGCAGTTCTTC. Translating gives CASSAYPGQGYNEQFF.

The rearrangement links TRBV7-9 to TRBJ2-7; D is possibly TRBD2 (5 bases). The CDR3 sequence is 14 residues long. V lost 0 bases and J 5 bases, leaving 11 bases between the germline ends. The V gene's germline CDR1 is SEHNR and CDR2 FQNEAQ (reference sequence). Written as DNA, the CDR3 is TGTGCCAGCAGCTTAGCTCCCGAGGAGGACGAGCAGTACTTC. Its translation is CASSLAPEEDEQYF.

At least ten counts were recorded for this clonotype. The chain recombines TRBV6-1 with TRBJ1-1; weak D call: TRBD1 (6 bases). The germline V gene encodes CDR1 MNHNS and CDR2 SASEGT. This CDR3 region has 14 residues. The germline V and J ends were trimmed by 3 bases and 0 bases, with 8 bases remaining between them. The CDR3 loop reads CASSDRGLNTEAFF. The CDR3 DNA follows: TGTGCCAGCAGTGACAGGGGACTGAACACTGAAGCTTTCTTT.

The DNA for the CDR3 is TGTGCCAGCAGCGGAGACAGGGGAGGTGAAAAACTGTTTTTT. The encoded protein is CASSGDRGGEKLFF. The rearrangement uses TRBV25-1 and TRBJ1-4, with TRBD1 identical over 8 bases. CDR3 length: 14 amino acids. V was pared by 6 bases and J by 7 bases, with 7 bases of the junction left unmatched. CDR1 is MGHDK and CDR2 is SYGVNS in the germline V gene.

In this sample, this clonotype turned up a few times. The chain has TRBV4-3 and TRBJ2-7; 10 bases agree with TRBD2. CDR1 is LGHNA, CDR2 YSLEER, per germline. Unmatched junction bases numbered 9, after V lost 5 bases and J lost 5 bases. The CDR3 is 15 residues long. The CDR3 protein is CASSYERGGINEQYF. DNA for the CDR3: TGCGCCAGCAGCTACGAGCGGGGGGGCATCAACGAGCAGTACTTC.

This clonotype was counted many times. The chain has TRBV12-3 or TRBV12-4 and TRBJ2-2; 12 bases map to TRBD1. V shed 4 bases and J 7 bases; nucleotides not matched to a gene: 7. CDR3 size: 16 residues. The CDR3 sequence is CASSSSGQGASGELFF. DNA for the CDR3: TGTGCCAGCAGTTCGTCGGGACAGGGGGCGAGCGGGGAGCTGTTTTTT.

The gene calls are TRBV7-8 and TRBJ2-3; 9 bases line up with TRBD1. CDR3 size: 15 residues. With 6 bases clipped from V and 2 bases from J, the junction kept 6 bases outside the gene matches. Germline V gene lookup returns CDR1 SGHVS and CDR2 FQNEAQ. The CDR3 region is CASSPTGGFTDTQYF. CDR3 nucleotide sequence: TGTGCCAGCAGTCCGACAGGGGGATTCACAGATACGCAGTATTTT.

V usage is TRBV2 and J usage is TRBJ1-1; 10 nucleotides agree with TRBD1. The CDR3 is 15 residues long. Trimming removed 1 base from V and 5 bases from J; junction bases left unmatched: 4. Germline CDR1 is SNHLY and CDR2 is FYNNEI. Here the CDR3 reads CASSEGGQGRTEAFF. DNA of the CDR3: TGTGCCAGCAGTGAAGGGGGACAGGGGAGGACTGAAGCTTTCTTT.

This clonotype was recorded a few times. The gene calls are TRBV7-3 and TRBJ1-1; the D is unclear. CDR1 is SGHTA, CDR2 FQGTGA, per germline. Trimming left V 5 bases short and J 7 bases short, with 14 bases between. The CDR3 has 13 residues. CDR3 loop: CASSPGLSSEAFF. The CDR3 DNA reads TGTGCCAGCAGCCCCGGATTAAGTAGTGAAGCTTTCTTT.